The rows below give T cell receptor beta chains drawn from one sample of a study of beta chain features in type 1 diabetes. Data came from immunoSEQ multiplex PCR; TCRdb stores just in-frame clones and leaves some out. The data show 400,000 to 450,000 clones, around 13% seen once. Material for sequencing was naive CD4+ T cells from blood. These receptors all come from a man aged 30 to 39 in good health. Both conserved end residues are part of each CDR3.

v_gene | CDR3aa
TRBV15 | CATSRPLGANQPQHF
TRBV11-2 | CASSLLKGKDTEAFF
TRBV18 | CASSLWGAGNTEAFF
TRBV6-5 | CASTRGDAYNEQFF
TRBV11-2 | CASSLVTFSTDTQYF
TRBV4-3 | CASSQDAGGYTDTQYF
TRBV7-6 | CASSILAGVETQYF
TRBV2 | CASGALQGQYF
TRBV7-9 | CASSYGPNYGYTF
TRBV7-9 | CASGTGVGNYEQYF
TRBV7-9 | CASSLDRRVAGNTIYF
TRBV4-1 | CASSHIAVPYEQYF
TRBV9 | CASSSPSGGKNTGELFF
TRBV25-1 | CASSEGVSNEKLFF
TRBV5-1 | CASSLILAGTDTQYF
TRBV6-5 | CASSRQGLASPLHF
TRBV6-6 | CASSYLSGRADTQYF
TRBV29-1 | CSVDWQLETQYF
TRBV6-1 | CASGQGMDTEAFF
TRBV5-4 | CASSFVGQGYNEQFF
TRBV7-2 | CASSSRGGTDTQYF
TRBV7-9 | CASSLPVDTQYF
TRBV10-3 | CAISQADYTGELFF
TRBV25-1 | CASSDPGRETQYF
TRBV6-1 | CASSVGWADTQYF
TRBV9 | CASTWAAGRGNEQFF
TRBV5-6 | CASSLSRVKNTEAFF
TRBV29-1 | CSVLQGGETQYF
TRBV21-1 | CASRVWEKLFF
TRBV13 | CASSLYARPYEQYF
TRBV6-1 | CASSHGEQFF
TRBV7-2 | CASSKGTTFEEQFF
TRBV7-2 | CASSFLETQYF
TRBV29-1 | CSAGDKIGTEAFF
TRBV29-1 | CSVVRLAGESSYNEQFF
TRBV4-1 | CASSQPTLLDSYEQYF
TRBV14 | CASSAGTVGEQFF
TRBV5-1 | CASSPLGRSTEAFF
TRBV6-5 | CASSLGTVTDTQYF
TRBV7-3 | CASSSGVSETQYF
TRBV9 | CASSVSPTIEQFF
TRBV29-1 | CSVKTAGYTF
TRBV7-2 | CASSLLSEQFF
TRBV7-6 | CASSLLASRDTEAFF
TRBV5-1 | CASSLGVRQGLNTEAFF
TRBV6-5 | CASSYTGIYNEQFF
TRBV29-1 | CSVGTGSNTEAFF
TRBV7-8 | CASSPRPLQGITLAKNIQYF
TRBV7-3 | CAALILAGGPSRETQYF
TRBV9 | CASSDRGKETQYF
TRBV7-9 | CASSLVDGRGPTLDSPLHF
TRBV18 | CASSLSRDREGEQFF
TRBV19 | CASSMGQTNTEAFF
TRBV4-3 | CASSQDMRGGELFF
TRBV6-1 | CASSEGLGSATDTQYF